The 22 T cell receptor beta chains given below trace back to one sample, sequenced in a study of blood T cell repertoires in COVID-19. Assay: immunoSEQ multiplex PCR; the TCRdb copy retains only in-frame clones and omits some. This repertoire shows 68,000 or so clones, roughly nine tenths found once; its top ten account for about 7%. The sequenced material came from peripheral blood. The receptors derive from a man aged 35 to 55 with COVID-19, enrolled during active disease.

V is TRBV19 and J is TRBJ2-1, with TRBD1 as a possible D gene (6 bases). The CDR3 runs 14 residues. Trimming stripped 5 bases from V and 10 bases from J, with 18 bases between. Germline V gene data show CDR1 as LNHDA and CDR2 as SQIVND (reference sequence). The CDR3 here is CASSAQGGRGEQFF. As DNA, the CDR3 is TGTGCCAGTAGTGCACAGGGCGGACGTGGGGAGCAGTTCTTC. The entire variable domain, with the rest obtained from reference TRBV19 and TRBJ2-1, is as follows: DGGITQSPKYLFRKEGQNVTLSCEQNLNHDAMYWYRQDPGQGLRLIYYSQIVNDFQKGDIAEGYSVSREKKESFPLTVTSAQKNPTAFYLCASSAQGGRGEQFFGPGTRLTVL.

CDR3 bases: TGTGCCAGCAGCTTATCACAGGGGGTCAACGAGCAGTACTTC. Its protein is CASSLSQGVNEQYF. V usage is TRBV7-6 and J usage is TRBJ2-7; TRBD1 matches at 8 bases. CDR1 and CDR2 from the germline V gene are SGHVS and FNYEAQ. V lost 2 bases and J lost 5; bases outside the gene matches: 5. The CDR3 has 14 amino acids.

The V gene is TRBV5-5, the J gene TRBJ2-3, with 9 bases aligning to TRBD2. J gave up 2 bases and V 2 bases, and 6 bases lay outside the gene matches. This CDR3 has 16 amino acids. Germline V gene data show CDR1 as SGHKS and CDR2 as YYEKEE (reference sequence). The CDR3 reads CASSFAGGGNTDTQYF. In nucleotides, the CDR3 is TGTGCCAGCAGCTTCGCGGGAGGGGGCAACACAGATACGCAGTATTTT.

CDR3 in amino acids: CASSSTSGRAYEQYF. The CDR3 region has the DNA TGTGCCAGCTCCTCGACTAGCGGGAGAGCCTACGAGCAGTACTTC. The chain joins TRBV18 to TRBJ2-7; 12 nucleotides align to TRBD2. The germline CDR1 and CDR2 sequences are KGHSH and LQKENI. The CDR3 extends over 15 amino acids. After removal of 6 bases from V and 2 bases from J, the junction contained 5 bases not matched to a gene.

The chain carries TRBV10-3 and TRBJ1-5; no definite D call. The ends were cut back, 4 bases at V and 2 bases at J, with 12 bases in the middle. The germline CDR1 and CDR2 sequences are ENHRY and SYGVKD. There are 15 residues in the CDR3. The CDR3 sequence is CAISGEESRNQPQHF. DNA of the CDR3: TGTGCCATCAGTGGGGAGGAGTCTCGCAATCAGCCCCAGCATTTT.

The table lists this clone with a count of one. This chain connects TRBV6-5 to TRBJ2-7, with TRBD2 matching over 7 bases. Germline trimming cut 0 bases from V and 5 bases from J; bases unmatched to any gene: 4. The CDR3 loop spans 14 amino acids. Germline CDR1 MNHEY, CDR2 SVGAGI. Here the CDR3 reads CASSYSMGGNEQYF. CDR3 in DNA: TGTGCCAGCAGTTACTCGATGGGGGGGAACGAGCAGTACTTC.

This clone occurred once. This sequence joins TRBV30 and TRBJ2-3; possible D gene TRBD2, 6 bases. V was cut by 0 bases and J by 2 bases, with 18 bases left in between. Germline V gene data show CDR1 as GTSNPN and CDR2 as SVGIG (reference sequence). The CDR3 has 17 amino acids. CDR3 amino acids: CAWSVRWGGEITDTQYF. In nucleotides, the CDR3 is TGTGCCTGGAGTGTAAGGTGGGGCGGGGAAATCACAGATACGCAGTATTTT.

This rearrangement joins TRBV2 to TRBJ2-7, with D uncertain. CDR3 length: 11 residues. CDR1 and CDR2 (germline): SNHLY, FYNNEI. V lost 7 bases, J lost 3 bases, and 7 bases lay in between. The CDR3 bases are TGTGCCAGCATGTACAACTACGAGCAGTACTTC. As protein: CASMYNYEQYF.

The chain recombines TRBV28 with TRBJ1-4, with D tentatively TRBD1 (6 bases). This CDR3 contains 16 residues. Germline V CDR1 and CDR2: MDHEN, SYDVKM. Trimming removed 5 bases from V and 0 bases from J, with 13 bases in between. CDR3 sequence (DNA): TGTGCCAGCAGTCCCGTAGGACAGTCAACTAATGAAAAACTGTTTTTT. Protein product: CASSPVGQSTNEKLFF.

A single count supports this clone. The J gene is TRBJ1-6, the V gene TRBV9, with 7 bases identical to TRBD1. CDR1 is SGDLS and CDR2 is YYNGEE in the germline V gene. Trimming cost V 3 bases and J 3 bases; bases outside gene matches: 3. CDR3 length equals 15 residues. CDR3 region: CASSARDSYNSPLHF. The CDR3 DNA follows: TGTGCCAGCAGCGCGAGGGACAGCTATAATTCACCCCTCCACTTT.

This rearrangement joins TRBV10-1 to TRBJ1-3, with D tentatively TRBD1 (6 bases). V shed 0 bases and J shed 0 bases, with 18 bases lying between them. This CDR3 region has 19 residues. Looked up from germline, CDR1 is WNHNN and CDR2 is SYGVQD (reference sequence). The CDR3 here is CASSESTPQGSYSGNTIYF. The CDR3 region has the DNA TGCGCCAGCAGTGAGTCGACCCCCCAGGGGTCCTACTCTGGAAACACCATATATTTT.

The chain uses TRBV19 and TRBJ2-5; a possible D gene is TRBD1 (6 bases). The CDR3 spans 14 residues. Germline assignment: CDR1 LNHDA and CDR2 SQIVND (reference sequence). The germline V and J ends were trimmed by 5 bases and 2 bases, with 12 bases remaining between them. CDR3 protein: CASSFPGAQETQYF. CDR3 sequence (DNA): TGTGCCAGTAGTTTCCCAGGGGCACAAGAGACCCAGTACTTC.

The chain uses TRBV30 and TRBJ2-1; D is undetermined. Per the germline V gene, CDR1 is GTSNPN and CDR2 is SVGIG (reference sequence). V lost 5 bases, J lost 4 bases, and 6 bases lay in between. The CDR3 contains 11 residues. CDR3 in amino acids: CAWGRYNEQFF. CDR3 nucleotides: TGTGCCTGGGGCAGATACAATGAGCAGTTCTTC.

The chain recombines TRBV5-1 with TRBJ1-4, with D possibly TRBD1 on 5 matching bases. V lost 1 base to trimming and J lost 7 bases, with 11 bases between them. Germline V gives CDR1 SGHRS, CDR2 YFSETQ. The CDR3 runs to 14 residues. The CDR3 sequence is CASSLSGAGEKLFF. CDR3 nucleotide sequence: TGCGCCAGCAGCTTGTCTGGGGCAGGTGAAAAACTGTTTTTT.

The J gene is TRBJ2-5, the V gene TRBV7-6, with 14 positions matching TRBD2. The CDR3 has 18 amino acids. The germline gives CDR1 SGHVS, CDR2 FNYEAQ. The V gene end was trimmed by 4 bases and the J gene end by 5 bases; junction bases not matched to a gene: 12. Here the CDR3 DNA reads TGTGCCAGCAGCTCGGGGACTAGCGGGGGCCCGGTACTTGAGACCCAGTACTTC. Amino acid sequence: CASSSGTSGGPVLETQYF.

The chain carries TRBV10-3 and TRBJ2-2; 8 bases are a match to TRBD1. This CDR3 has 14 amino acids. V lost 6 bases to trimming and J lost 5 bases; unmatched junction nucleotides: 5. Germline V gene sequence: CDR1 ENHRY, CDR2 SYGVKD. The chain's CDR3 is CAIRGQGQTGELFF. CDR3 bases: TGTGCCATCAGAGGACAGGGACAAACCGGGGAGCTGTTTTTT.

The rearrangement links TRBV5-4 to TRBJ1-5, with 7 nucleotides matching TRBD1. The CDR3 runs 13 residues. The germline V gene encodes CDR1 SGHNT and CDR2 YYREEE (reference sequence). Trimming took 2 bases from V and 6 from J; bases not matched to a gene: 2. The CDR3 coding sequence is TGTGCCAGCAGCTTTGAGGGGGCTCAGCCCCAGCATTTT. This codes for CASSFEGAQPQHF.

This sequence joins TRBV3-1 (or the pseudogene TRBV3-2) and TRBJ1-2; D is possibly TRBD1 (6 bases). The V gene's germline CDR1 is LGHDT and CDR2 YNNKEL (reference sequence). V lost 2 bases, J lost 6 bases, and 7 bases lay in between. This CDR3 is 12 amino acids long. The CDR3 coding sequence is TGTGCCAGCAGCCAAACAGGGCATGGCTACACCTTC. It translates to CASSQTGHGYTF.

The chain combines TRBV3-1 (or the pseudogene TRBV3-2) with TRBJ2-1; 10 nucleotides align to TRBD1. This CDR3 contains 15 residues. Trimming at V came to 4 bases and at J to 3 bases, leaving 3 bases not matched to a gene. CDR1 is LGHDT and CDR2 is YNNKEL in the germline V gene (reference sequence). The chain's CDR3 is CASSLRDRGYNEQFF. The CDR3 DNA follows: TGTGCCAGCAGCCTACGGGACAGGGGCTACAATGAGCAGTTCTTC.

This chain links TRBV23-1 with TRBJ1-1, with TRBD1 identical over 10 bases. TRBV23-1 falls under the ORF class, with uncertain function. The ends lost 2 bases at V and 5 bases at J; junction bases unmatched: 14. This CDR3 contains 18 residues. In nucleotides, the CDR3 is TGCGCCAGCAGTCAACCCACACTGGGACAGGGGTTGGGGACTGAAGCTTTCTTT. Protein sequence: CASSQPTLGQGLGTEAFF.

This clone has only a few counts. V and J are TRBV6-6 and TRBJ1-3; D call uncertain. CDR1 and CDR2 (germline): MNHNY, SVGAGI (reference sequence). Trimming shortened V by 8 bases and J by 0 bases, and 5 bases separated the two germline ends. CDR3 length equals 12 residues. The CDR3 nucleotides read TGTGCCAGCGAGGGCTCTGGAAACACCATATATTTT. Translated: CASEGSGNTIYF.

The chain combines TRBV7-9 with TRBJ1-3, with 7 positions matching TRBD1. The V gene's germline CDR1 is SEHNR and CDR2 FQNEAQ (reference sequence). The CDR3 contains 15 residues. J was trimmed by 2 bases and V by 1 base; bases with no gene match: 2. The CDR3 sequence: CASSLGQGAGNTIYF. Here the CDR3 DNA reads TGTGCCAGCAGCTTAGGGCAGGGGGCTGGAAACACCATATATTTT.